The subject of this entry is one T cell receptor (beta chain). The clone's antigen remains unknown. No per-base quality is available; no much larger clone lies one base away. Taken from cysteine to phenylalanine, the CDR3 has 13 residues. CDR3 DNA is the only sequence kept; it has 39 bases, read in frame from the first base. Deletion took 3 bases off V and 0 bases off J, with a span of 4 bases between the germline ends. CDR1 is given as MNHEY and CDR2 as SMNVEV, both from the germline V gene (reference sequence). Libraries were made using PCR. TCRdb records NextSeq 500 as the sequencer. Using fastp trimming at Q25 and MiXCR clonotype assembly, TCRdb reanalyzed the public sequencing data and kept in-frame beta chains. Duplicate CDR3 protein sequences are folded into a single record with the most common DNA and genes. Within this sample are 7,000 or so distinct CDR3 sequences, with 25% to 30% of them counted one time only. Of the sample, around a quarter is held by the ten largest clones.

This sample was taken from a study of immune characterization of retroperitoneal liposarcoma (dated by TCRdb to between 2018 and 2021). The specimen was tumor tissue. This chain joins TRBV27 to TRBJ2-3, with the D gene not confidently named. The receptor was derived from a female donor with retroperitoneal liposarcoma. At the DNA level, the sequence is TGTGCCAGCAGTTTTGCTAGCACAGATACGCAGTATTTT. Its protein product is CASSFASTDTQYF.